This T cell receptor beta chain was retrieved from a study of cytomegalovirus exposure and HLA in healthy donors. Overall study: Roughly 85 million unique TCRs from HLA-typed donors made up an early data release.

With 60 Vbeta and 13 Jbeta primers, the PCR was carried out. The table came from immunoSEQ multiplex PCR; TCRdb's copy has only in-frame clones and leaves some out. This table has some 180,000 clones, 80% appearing once. Donors showed nominal health when sampled, although they likely had unrecorded immune exposures. Germline V CDR1 and CDR2: LNHDA, SQIVND (reference sequence). V was pared by 7 bases and J by 1 base, with 2 bases of the junction left unmatched. This CDR3 is built from 13 residues. V is TRBV19 and J is TRBJ2-3, with 7 bases that match TRBD2. The source of this sequence is a woman aged 25-40 years in good health and CMV-seronegative. Sequencing was done on a sample of PBMCs. The CDR3 nucleotides are TGTGCCAGTAAGAGCGGGGGCACAGATACGCAGTATTTT. Translation: CASKSGGTDTQYF.